This T cell receptor (beta chain) is drawn from a study of blood T cell repertoires in COVID-19. Study-level information: Acute-phase and convalescent COVID-19 samples originated in the United States, Italy and Spain. PBMCs, B-cell-depleted T cells, or T cells were the source of the cDNA or gDNA that made up the material.

The CDR3 consists of 13 residues. The V and J ends lost 4 bases and 0 bases respectively, with 6 bases between them. Per the germline V gene, CDR1 is SGHDN and CDR2 is FVKESK. Original analysis: Amplifying reference gene primers gave estimates of nucleated cell counts. Profiling relied on immunoSEQ multiplex PCR, and the TCRdb table lists in-frame clones only, not all of them. V, J and clone size derive from that table, while D and trimming were established from the DNA sequence. The table shows 170,000 or so clones, with approximately 80% occurring only once. Sequenced sample: peripheral blood. The chain combines TRBV14 with TRBJ1-1, with D perhaps TRBD1 (6 bases). The TCR sequence derives from a woman in her sixties or seventies with acute or convalescent COVID-19. The CDR3 DNA reads TGTGCCAGCAGCCGGACAGTGAACACTGAAGCTTTCTTT. Residues: CASSRTVNTEAFF.